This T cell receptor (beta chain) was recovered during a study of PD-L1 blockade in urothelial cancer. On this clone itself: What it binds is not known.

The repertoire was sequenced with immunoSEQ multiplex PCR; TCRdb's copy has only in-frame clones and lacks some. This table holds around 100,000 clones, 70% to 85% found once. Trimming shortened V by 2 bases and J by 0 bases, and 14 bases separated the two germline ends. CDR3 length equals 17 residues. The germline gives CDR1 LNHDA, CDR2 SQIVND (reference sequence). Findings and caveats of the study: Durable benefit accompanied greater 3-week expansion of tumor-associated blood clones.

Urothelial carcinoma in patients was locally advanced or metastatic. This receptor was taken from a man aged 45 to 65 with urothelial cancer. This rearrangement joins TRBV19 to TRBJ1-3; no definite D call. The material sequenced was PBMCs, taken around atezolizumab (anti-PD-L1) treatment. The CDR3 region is CASSIRTELNSGNTIYF. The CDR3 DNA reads TGTGCCAGTAGTATACGCACCGAACTGAACTCTGGAAACACCATATATTTT.